The 25 T cell receptor beta chains below were found in one sample sequenced in a study of shared clonotypes between healthy human individuals. The assay was immunoSEQ multiplex PCR, and TCRdb's table has in-frame clones only and misses some. The sample has approximately 440,000 clones; around 77% are singletons. The sample comprised PBMCs. The origin of the receptors is a woman in her forties in good health. Some clones in this sample may be carry-over from other donors' samples.

The gene calls are TRBV5-4 and TRBJ2-5; TRBD2 aligns across 7 bases. Germline lookup yields CDR1 SGHNT and CDR2 YYREEE (reference sequence). The V and J ends lost 7 bases and 1 base, in that order; junction bases with no gene match: 13. CDR3 length: 16 residues. In DNA form, the CDR3 reads TGTGCCAGCCATCAGGAACCTGGGAGGGCCCAAGAGACCCAGTACTTC. It encodes CASHQEPGRAQETQYF.

This clone was detected only a few times. The chain recombines TRBV5-8 with TRBJ1-5; D not certain. The CDR3 is 14 amino acids. Germline V CDR1 and CDR2: SGHTS, YDEGEE. V was trimmed by 2 bases and J by 6 bases, leaving 12 bases between them. CDR3 in DNA: TGTGCCAGCAGCTTTATGGGGTTTGGTCAGCCCCAGCATTTT. It encodes CASSFMGFGQPQHF.

The J gene is TRBJ2-1, the V gene TRBV15; 12 nucleotides agree with TRBD2. The V gene end was trimmed by 6 bases and the J gene end by 7 bases; junction bases not matched to a gene: 1. CDR1 and CDR2 from the germline V gene are LNHNV and YYDKDF (reference sequence). This CDR3 is 13 amino acids long. CDR3 DNA: TGTGCCACCAGACTAGCGGGAGGTAATGAGCAGTTCTTC. Encoded protein: CATRLAGGNEQFF.

The genes are TRBV25-1 and TRBJ2-7; possible D gene TRBD2, 5 bases. Germline V gene data show CDR1 as MGHDK and CDR2 as SYGVNS. This CDR3 is built from 14 residues. V was cut by 8 bases and J by 3 bases, with 17 bases left in between. The CDR3: CASSRAGSFYEQYF. The CDR3 DNA reads as TGTGCCAGCTCGAGGGCGGGTTCCTTCTACGAGCAGTACTTC.

The chain employs TRBV18 and TRBJ2-3; D may be TRBD2 (6 bases). Germline V gene lookup returns CDR1 KGHSH and CDR2 LQKENI. This CDR3 contains 16 residues. V shed 5 bases and J shed 6 bases, with 21 bases lying between them. CDR3 sequence: CASSTTGTPLRDTQYF. The CDR3 bases are TGTGCCAGCTCAACTACCGGGACTCCACTAAGGGATACGCAGTATTTT.

The chain is built from TRBV10-3 and TRBJ1-1; TRBD1 might be the D (5 bases). This CDR3 spans 13 amino acids. Looked up from germline, CDR1 is ENHRY and CDR2 is SYGVKD. Trimming cost V 8 bases and J 7 bases, with 17 bases left between them. CDR3 in DNA: TGTGCCATCTCAATCAGGGTCGGGGTTGAAGCTTTCTTT. Protein product: CAISIRVGVEAFF.

This clone was detected only once. The chain uses TRBV15 and TRBJ2-5, with 8 bases that match TRBD2. The CDR3 sequence is 14 residues long. Per germline, CDR1 LNHNV and CDR2 YYDKDF (reference sequence). Trimming removed 4 bases from V and 5 bases from J; junction bases left unmatched: 6. In DNA form, the CDR3 reads TGTGCCACCAGCAACGGGAGGGCCGATGAGACCCAGTACTTC. Translating it yields CATSNGRADETQYF.

CDR3 DNA sequence: TGTGCCTCCCTGACGATAAGCACAGATACGCAGTATTTT. Translated: CASLTISTDTQYF. V gene TRBV28 combines with J gene TRBJ2-3; no firm D call. V was cut by 11 bases and J by 0 bases, with 12 bases left in between. Germline V gene data show CDR1 as MDHEN and CDR2 as SYDVKM. The CDR3 loop spans 13 amino acids.

CDR3 in DNA: TGTGCCAGCAGCTTCCGGACGGGTGGCACTGAAGCTTTCTTT. Encoded protein: CASSFRTGGTEAFF. This sequence joins TRBV7-6 and TRBJ1-1, with D hard to call. CDR1 is SGHVS, CDR2 FNYEAQ, per germline. The germline V and J ends were trimmed by 3 bases and 4 bases, with 12 bases remaining between them. This CDR3 is built from 14 residues.

This clone showed up just once. The V and J genes are TRBV28 and TRBJ2-4, with D perhaps matching TRBD2 (6 bases). The V gene lost 4 bases and the J gene lost 5 bases, with 15 bases spanning the gap. This CDR3 spans 15 amino acids. Germline values: CDR1 MDHEN, CDR2 SYDVKM. The CDR3 region is CASSSPGSGENIQYF. The CDR3 nucleotides read TGTGCCAGCAGTTCCCCCGGTAGCGGTGAAAACATTCAGTACTTC.

This clone was seen a few times. V and J are TRBV6-1 and TRBJ1-2; tentatively, D is TRBD1 (6 bases). Germline CDR1 MNHNS, CDR2 SASEGT. V was trimmed by 6 bases and J by 7 bases, leaving 18 bases between them. The CDR3 spans 14 residues. CDR3 bases: TGTGCCAGCAGCGCCGAGGTCAGGGGAAGTGGCTACACCTTC. As protein: CASSAEVRGSGYTF.

This chain joins TRBV28 and TRBJ1-6; possibly TRBD1 for D (5 bases). This CDR3 contains 13 residues. Germline V lookup: CDR1 MDHEN, CDR2 SYDVKM. The germline V and J ends were trimmed by 6 bases and 5 bases, with 8 bases remaining between them. Here the CDR3 DNA reads TGTGCCAGCAGACGACAGCATAATTCACCCCTCCACTTT. This gives the protein CASRRQHNSPLHF. The whole variable domain, filled in from reference TRBV28 and TRBJ1-6, reads DVKVTQSSRYLVKRTGEKVFLECVQDMDHENMFWYRQDPGLGLRLIYFSYDVKMKEKGDIPEGYSVSREKKERFSLILESASTNQTSMYLCASRRQHNSPLHFGNGTRLTVT.

This chain uses TRBV18 with TRBJ2-5; 10 nucleotides agree with TRBD1. Germline V CDR1 and CDR2: KGHSH, LQKENI. The CDR3 is 15 residues long. V was pared by 0 bases and J by 4 bases, with 2 bases of the junction left unmatched. The CDR3 here is CASSPPTGGGETQYF. DNA of the CDR3: TGTGCCAGCTCACCACCGACAGGGGGCGGAGAGACCCAGTACTTC. Using reference TRBV18 and TRBJ2-5 for the parts outside the CDR3, the full variable domain is NAGVMQNPRHLVRRRGQEARLRCSPMKGHSHVYWYRQLPEEGLKFMVYLQKENIIDESGMPKERFSAEFPKEGPSILRIQQVVRGDSAAYFCASSPPTGGGETQYFGPGTRLLVL.

Worth noting for this clone: A far larger clone is a single base away, which makes a read error likely. This sample also contains other DNA sequences that code for the same CDR3. The chain's CDR3 is CSVESGRGNEQFF. CDR3 DNA: TGCAGCGTTGAAAGCGGGAGAGGCAATGAGCAGTTCTTC. The chain couples TRBV29-1 to TRBJ2-1; TRBD2 aligns across 8 bases. V shed 2 bases and J 6 bases; nucleotides not matched to a gene: 3. Looked up from germline, CDR1 is SQVTM and CDR2 is ANQGSEA. This CDR3 has 13 amino acids.

The chain is built from TRBV5-6 and TRBJ2-7, with unresolved D. The V and J ends lost 0 bases and 3 bases respectively, with 7 bases between them. Looked up from germline, CDR1 is SGHDT and CDR2 is YYEEEE. This CDR3 region has 13 residues. The CDR3: CASSLGQHYEQYF. Written as DNA, the CDR3 is TGTGCCAGCAGCTTGGGCCAGCACTACGAGCAGTACTTC.

The chain uses TRBV28 and TRBJ1-2, with 7 bases lining up with TRBD1. Trimming took 3 bases from V and 3 from J; bases not matched to a gene: 13. This CDR3 spans 17 amino acids. Germline V lookup: CDR1 MDHEN, CDR2 SYDVKM. CDR3 nucleotides: TGTGCCAGCAGTTTCTCAAATAGACAGGGCCTCCACTATGGCTACACCTTC. It yields the protein CASSFSNRQGLHYGYTF.

The V and J genes are TRBV21-1 and TRBJ1-4; TRBD1 was called by the table and not checked on the DNA. TRBV21-1 is a recognized pseudogene. The CDR3 has 18 residues. CDR3 DNA sequence: TGTGCCAGCAGCCCTATGCCGGGACAGGGTTTGACTAATGAAAAACTGTTTTTT. Protein: CASSPMPGQGLTNEKLFF.

This rearrangement joins TRBV28 to TRBJ2-7, with TRBD2 identical over 7 bases. There are 16 residues in the CDR3. The V and J ends lost 5 bases and 4 bases, in that order; junction bases with no gene match: 14. Germline V gene data show CDR1 as MDHEN and CDR2 as SYDVKM. DNA for the CDR3: TGTGCCAGCAGTACCAGGGAGGGAGGGCCCTTGTACGAGCAGTACTTC. Its protein product is CASSTREGGPLYEQYF. Filled out from reference TRBV28 and TRBJ2-7, the complete variable domain reads DVKVTQSSRYLVKRTGEKVFLECVQDMDHENMFWYRQDPGLGLRLIYFSYDVKMKEKGDIPEGYSVSREKKERFSLILESASTNQTSMYLCASSTREGGPLYEQYFGPGTRLTVT.

V is TRBV5-1 and J is TRBJ2-5; D is uncertain. With the DNA end fitting TRBJ2-7 better, the J assignment may be wrong. CDR1 and CDR2 (germline): SGHRS, YFSETQ. The CDR3 loop spans 12 amino acids. Written as DNA, the CDR3 is TGCGCCAGCAGCTTGGGCGTCTACGAGCAGTACTTC. Amino acid sequence: CASSLGVYEQYF.

Here the CDR3 DNA reads TGTGCCAGCATCCAAGAGGGGGCGGGCACCGGGGAGCTGTTTTTT. Its translation: CASIQEGAGTGELFF. The rearrangement uses TRBV6-5 and TRBJ2-2, with 7 bases identical to TRBD1. Germline V lookup: CDR1 MNHEY, CDR2 SVGAGI. Trimming cost V 7 bases and J 4 bases; bases outside gene matches: 9. CDR3 length equals 15 residues.

The V gene is TRBV27, the J gene TRBJ2-7, with 8 bases identical to TRBD2. There are 18 residues in the CDR3. Germline CDR1 reads MNHEY; CDR2 reads SMNVEV (reference sequence). Trimming removed 2 bases from V and 3 bases from J; junction bases left unmatched: 15. The CDR3 here is CASSLKGPRTSRHYEQYF. As DNA, the CDR3 is TGTGCCAGCAGTTTAAAAGGGCCGCGGACTAGCAGACACTACGAGCAGTACTTC.

The rearrangement joins TRBV19 to TRBJ1-1, with D possibly TRBD1 on 6 matching bases. This CDR3 is built from 14 residues. Trimming stripped 7 bases from V and 0 bases from J, with 12 bases between. Germline V gene sequence: CDR1 LNHDA, CDR2 SQIVND (reference sequence). CDR3 sequence reads: CASNDRFMNTEAFF. The CDR3 coding sequence is TGTGCCAGTAATGACAGGTTTATGAACACTGAAGCTTTCTTT.

Concerning this clone: A far larger clone is one nucleotide away, so this likely arose from a read error. This CDR3 is missing its conserved last phenylalanine or tryptophan, likely due to a read error. The genes are TRBV29-1 and TRBJ2-7, with 10 nucleotides matching TRBD2. Germline V gene lookup returns CDR1 SQVTM and CDR2 ANQGSEA. This CDR3 comprises 14 residues. V dropped 2 bases and J dropped 3; count of bases not matched to a gene: 4. As DNA, the CDR3 is TGCAGCGTTGAAAGGGCTAGCGGGAGCTACGAGCAGTACTCC. Translation gives CSVERASGSYEQYS.

This clone turned up a few times. This chain uses TRBV6-4 with TRBJ2-2; D might be TRBD1 (5 bases). The CDR3 has 13 residues. The V gene's germline CDR1 is MRHNA and CDR2 SNTAGT. V lost 6 bases, J lost 3 bases, and 8 bases lay in between. CDR3 in DNA: TGTGCCAGCAGAGCAGGGTACACCGGGGAGCTGTTTTTT. This sequence encodes CASRAGYTGELFF.

For the CDR3, the DNA is TGTGCCAGCAGCCAGGGGACAGGGACCTACGAGCAGTACTTC. It encodes CASSQGTGTYEQYF. The chain links TRBV11-2 to TRBJ2-7, with TRBD1 identical over 9 bases. The germline V gene encodes CDR1 SGHAT and CDR2 FQNNGV. The CDR3 covers 14 residues. With 5 bases clipped from V and 2 bases from J, the junction kept 4 bases outside the gene matches.